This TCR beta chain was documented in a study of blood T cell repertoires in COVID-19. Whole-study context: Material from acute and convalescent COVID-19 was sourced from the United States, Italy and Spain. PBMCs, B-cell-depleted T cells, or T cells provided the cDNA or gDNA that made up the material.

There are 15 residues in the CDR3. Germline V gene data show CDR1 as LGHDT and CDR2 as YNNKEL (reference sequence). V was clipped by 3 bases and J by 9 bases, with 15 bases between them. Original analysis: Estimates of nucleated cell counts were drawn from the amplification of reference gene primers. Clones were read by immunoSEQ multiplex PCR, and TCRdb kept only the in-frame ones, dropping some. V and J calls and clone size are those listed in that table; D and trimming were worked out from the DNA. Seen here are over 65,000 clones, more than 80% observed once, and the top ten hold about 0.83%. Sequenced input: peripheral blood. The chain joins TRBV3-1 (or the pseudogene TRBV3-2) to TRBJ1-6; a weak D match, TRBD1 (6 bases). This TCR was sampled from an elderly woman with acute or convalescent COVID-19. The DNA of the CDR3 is TGTGCCAGCAGCCATCCTACAGGGCTTGGTTCACCCCTCCACTTT. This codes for CASSHPTGLGSPLHF.